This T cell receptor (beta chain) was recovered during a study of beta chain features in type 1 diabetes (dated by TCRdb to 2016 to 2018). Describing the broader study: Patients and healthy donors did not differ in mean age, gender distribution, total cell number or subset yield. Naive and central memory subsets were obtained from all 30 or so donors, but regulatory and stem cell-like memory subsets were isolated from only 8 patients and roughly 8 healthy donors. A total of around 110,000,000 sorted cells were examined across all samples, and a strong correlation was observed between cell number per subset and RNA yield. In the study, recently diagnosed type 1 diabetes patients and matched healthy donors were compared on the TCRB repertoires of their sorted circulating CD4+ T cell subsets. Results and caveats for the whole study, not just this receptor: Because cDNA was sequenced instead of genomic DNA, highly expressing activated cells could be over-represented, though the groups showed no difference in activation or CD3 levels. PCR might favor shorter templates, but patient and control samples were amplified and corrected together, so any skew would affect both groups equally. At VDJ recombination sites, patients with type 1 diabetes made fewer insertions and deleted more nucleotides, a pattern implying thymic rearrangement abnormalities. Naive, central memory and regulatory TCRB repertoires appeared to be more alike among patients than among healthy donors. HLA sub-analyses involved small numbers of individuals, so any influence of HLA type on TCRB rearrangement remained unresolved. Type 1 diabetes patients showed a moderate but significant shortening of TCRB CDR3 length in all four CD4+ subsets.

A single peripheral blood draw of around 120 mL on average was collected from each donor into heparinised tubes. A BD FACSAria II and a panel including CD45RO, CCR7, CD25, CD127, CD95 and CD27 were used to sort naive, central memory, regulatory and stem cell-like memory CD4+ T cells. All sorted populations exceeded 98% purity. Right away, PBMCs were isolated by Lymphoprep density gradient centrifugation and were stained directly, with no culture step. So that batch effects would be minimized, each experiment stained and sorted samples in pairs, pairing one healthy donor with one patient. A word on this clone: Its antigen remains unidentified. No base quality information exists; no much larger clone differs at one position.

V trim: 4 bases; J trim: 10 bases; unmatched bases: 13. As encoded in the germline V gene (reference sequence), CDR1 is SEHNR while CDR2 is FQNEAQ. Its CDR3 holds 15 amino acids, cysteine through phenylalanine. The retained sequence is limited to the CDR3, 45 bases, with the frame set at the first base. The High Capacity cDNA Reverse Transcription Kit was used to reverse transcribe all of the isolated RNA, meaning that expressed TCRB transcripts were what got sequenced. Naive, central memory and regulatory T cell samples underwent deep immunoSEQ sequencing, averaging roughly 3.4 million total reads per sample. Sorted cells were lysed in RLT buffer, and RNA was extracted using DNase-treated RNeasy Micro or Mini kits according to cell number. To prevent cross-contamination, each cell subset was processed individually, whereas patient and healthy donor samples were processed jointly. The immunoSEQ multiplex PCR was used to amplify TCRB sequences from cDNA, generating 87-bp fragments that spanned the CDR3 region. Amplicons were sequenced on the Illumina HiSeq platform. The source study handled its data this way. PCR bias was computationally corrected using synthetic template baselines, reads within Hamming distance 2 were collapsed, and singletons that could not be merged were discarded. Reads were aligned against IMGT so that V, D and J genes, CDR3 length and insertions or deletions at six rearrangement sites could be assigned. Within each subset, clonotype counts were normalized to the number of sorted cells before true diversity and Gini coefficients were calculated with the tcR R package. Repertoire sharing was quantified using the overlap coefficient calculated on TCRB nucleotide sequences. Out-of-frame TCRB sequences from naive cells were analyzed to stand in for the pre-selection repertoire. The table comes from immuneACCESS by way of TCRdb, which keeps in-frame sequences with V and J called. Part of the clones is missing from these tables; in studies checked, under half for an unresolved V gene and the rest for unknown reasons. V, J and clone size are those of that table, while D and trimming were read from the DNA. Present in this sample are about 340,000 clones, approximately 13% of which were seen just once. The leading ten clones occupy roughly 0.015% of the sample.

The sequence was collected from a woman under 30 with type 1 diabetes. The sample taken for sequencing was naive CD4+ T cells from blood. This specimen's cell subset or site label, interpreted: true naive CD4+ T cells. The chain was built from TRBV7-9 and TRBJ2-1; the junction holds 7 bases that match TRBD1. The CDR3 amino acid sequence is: CASSSFVKGAWEQFF. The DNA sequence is TGTGCCAGCAGCTCCTTCGTGAAGGGGGCATGGGAGCAGTTCTTC.